This entry describes one TCR beta chain. As originally analysed: Reference gene primers were amplified, and this amplification served to estimate nucleated cell counts. Assay: immunoSEQ multiplex PCR; the TCRdb copy retains only in-frame clones and omits some. V, J and clone size are those of that table, while D and trimming were read from the DNA. The data contain 80,000 to 90,000 clones, roughly nine tenths of them singletons. The length of the CDR3 is 13 residues. Germline-derived CDR1 and CDR2 are MNHNS and SASEGT. Trimming took off 7 bases at V and 3 bases at J, with 13 bases between the two ends. These data originate in a study of blood T cell repertoires in COVID-19. Study context: COVID-19 samples, acute and convalescent, were from the United States, Italy and Spain. PBMCs, B-cell-depleted T cells, or T cells were the source of the cDNA or gDNA that made up the material.

Sequencing was done on a sample of peripheral blood. This TCR was sampled from a man aged 60 to 75 with acute or convalescent COVID-19. The rearrangement links TRBV6-1 to TRBJ2-7, with D perhaps matching TRBD1 (7 bases). This CDR3 is CASTPGGSYEQYF. CDR3 nucleotides: TGTGCCAGCACCCCAGGGGGGAGCTACGAGCAGTACTTC.